This TCR beta chain was profiled in a study of T cells in localized non-small cell lung cancer. The method was immunoSEQ multiplex PCR; TCRdb's version includes in-frame clones alone and lacks a portion of them. Of 25,000 or so clones in the sample, 85% to 90% are singletons; the top ten hold around 6%. Overall study findings and caveats: Researchers found a median about 53 of the top 100 tumor clones in adjacent lung. Compared with tumor, uninvolved adjacent lung displayed greater T cell clonality, ranking highest overall. There was an association of higher blood T cell density with longer overall survival.

CDR1 is LNHDA and CDR2 is SQIVND in the germline V gene (reference sequence). The length of the CDR3 is 19 residues. With 4 bases removed from V and 6 bases from J, the gap between germline ends came to 30 bases. On this clone: Its antigen remains unknown.

V and J are TRBV19 and TRBJ1-2, with D possibly TRBD1 on 5 matching bases. This TCR derives from a man aged 35 to 69 with stage II lung adenocarcinoma. Sequences were derived from PBMCs, sampled before any cancer treatment. In nucleotides, the CDR3 is TGTGCCAGTAGTACCCCAGAGGGGAAGCACTTCTCGGGCCTGAATGGCTACACCTTC. Encoded protein: CASSTPEGKHFSGLNGYTF. Full variable domain (remainder filled in from reference TRBV19 and TRBJ1-2): DGGITQSPKYLFRKEGQNVTLSCEQNLNHDAMYWYRQDPGQGLRLIYYSQIVNDFQKGDIAEGYSVSREKKESFPLTVTSAQKNPTAFYLCASSTPEGKHFSGLNGYTFGSGTRLTVV.